The following is a TCR beta chain sequence with its context. The sample is drawn from a study of blood T cell repertoires in COVID-19. In the study overall: Acute-phase and convalescent COVID-19 samples originated in the United States, Italy and Spain.

In the original processing: Reference gene primer amplification gave estimated nucleated cell counts. Assay: immunoSEQ multiplex PCR; the TCRdb copy retains only in-frame clones and omits some. The V and J calls and clone size were taken over from that table, and D and trimming were inferred from the DNA. The table has about 44,000 clones, around 87% seen once. The V and J ends lost 6 bases and 7 bases, in that order; junction bases with no gene match: 6. The CDR3 loop spans 13 amino acids. CDR1 SQVTM and CDR2 ANQGSEA come from the germline V gene. Sequenced material: peripheral blood. The sequence came from a human donor in a cohort sampled during active COVID-19. This sequence joins TRBV29-1 and TRBJ2-1, with 10 positions matching TRBD2. Here the CDR3 DNA reads TGCAGCGTCCCTAGCGGGAGAGGGAATGAGCAGTTCTTC. Translating gives CSVPSGRGNEQFF.